These 31 T cell receptor beta chains were sequenced from one sample in a study of blood T cell repertoires in COVID-19. Measured with immunoSEQ multiplex PCR; TCRdb has only the in-frame clones, and not every one. The sample consists of about half a million clones, about nine tenths of them appearing once. Sequencing used PBMCs or T cells enriched from blood (not recorded which). These receptors all come from a woman aged 60 to 75 who had recovered from COVID-19.

The V call is TRBV28, the J call TRBJ1-2, with D tentatively TRBD1 (6 bases). This CDR3 contains 13 residues. CDR1 is MDHEN and CDR2 is SYDVKM in the germline V gene. Trimming took off 2 bases at V and 8 bases at J, with 12 bases between the two ends. CDR3 residues: CASSLRGRGGYTF. The CDR3, as DNA: TGTGCCAGCAGTTTAAGGGGCAGGGGCGGCTACACCTTC.

J is TRBJ2-3 and V is TRBV19, with TRBD2 matching over 7 bases. The ends lost 5 bases at V and 1 base at J; junction bases unmatched: 9. The length of the CDR3 is 16 residues. Per germline, CDR1 LNHDA and CDR2 SQIVND (reference sequence). Here the CDR3 reads CASSSLGGSGTDTQYF. Written as DNA, the CDR3 is TGTGCCAGTAGTTCCTTGGGGGGGTCAGGCACAGATACGCAGTATTTT.

Regarding this clone: Different DNA sequences within this sample yield the same CDR3. The chain recombines TRBV3-1 (or the pseudogene TRBV3-2) with TRBJ2-5; D might be TRBD1 (6 bases). Trimming pared 4 bases from V and 4 bases from J, leaving 10 bases between. The germline V gene encodes CDR1 LGHDT and CDR2 YNNKEL (reference sequence). The CDR3 has 13 amino acids. The CDR3 loop is CASSRRGGETQYF. The CDR3 coding sequence is TGTGCCAGCAGCCGCCGAGGGGGAGAGACCCAGTACTTC.

J is TRBJ2-5 and V is TRBV7-2, with 9 bases that match TRBD2. CDR1 and CDR2 from the germline V gene are SGHTA and FQGNSA. The CDR3 is 16 amino acids. The J segment lost 1 base and the V segment lost 1 base, leaving 4 bases of the junction unmatched. The CDR3 DNA reads TGTGCCAGCAGCTTAGTAGCTAGCGGGGCCCAAGAGACCCAGTACTTC. It yields the protein CASSLVASGAQETQYF. The full variable domain, with the rest looked up from reference TRBV7-2 and TRBJ2-5, is GAGVSQSPSNKVTEKGKDVELRCDPISGHTALYWYRQSLGQGLEFLIYFQGNSAPDKSGLPSDRFSAERTGGSVSTLTIQRTQQEDSAVYLCASSLVASGAQETQYFGPGTRLLVL.

V gene TRBV11-3 combines with J gene TRBJ1-2, with D possibly matching TRBD1 (5 bases). V lost 1 base, J lost 4 bases, and 19 bases lay in between. In germline, CDR1 is SGHNT, CDR2 YENEEA. The CDR3 runs to 17 residues. The CDR3 loop reads CASSLGLTAGYIYGYTF. CDR3 coding DNA: TGTGCCAGCAGCTTAGGCCTGACAGCCGGCTATATCTATGGCTACACCTTC.

The chain recombines TRBV3-1 (or the pseudogene TRBV3-2) with TRBJ2-7, with D possibly TRBD2 on 6 matching bases. The CDR3 is 15 amino acids. Germline CDR1 is LGHDT and CDR2 is YNNKEL (reference sequence). Trimming took off 3 bases at V and 0 bases at J, with 12 bases between the two ends. The CDR3: CASSHPSGGSYEQYF. CDR3 DNA sequence: TGTGCCAGCAGCCATCCATCCGGGGGCTCCTACGAGCAGTACTTC.

The genes are TRBV7-7 and TRBJ2-2; tentative D call: TRBD2 (5 bases). Germline CDR1 is SSHAT and CDR2 is FNYEAQ (reference sequence). This CDR3 has 14 amino acids. V lost 5 bases and J 6 bases, leaving 13 bases between the germline ends. CDR3 DNA sequence: TGTGCCAGCAGCCCTCGGACGGACTCCGGGGAGCTGTTTTTT. Protein: CASSPRTDSGELFF.

This clone was counted once. J is TRBJ1-4 and V is TRBV15, with 9 bases fitting TRBD1. CDR3 size: 16 residues. With 0 bases clipped from V and 4 bases from J, the junction kept 3 bases outside the gene matches. Germline lookup yields CDR1 LNHNV and CDR2 YYDKDF (reference sequence). CDR3: CATSRDGGQGNEKLFF. The CDR3 nucleotides read TGTGCCACCAGCAGAGATGGGGGACAGGGTAATGAAAAACTGTTTTTT.

The chain couples TRBV10-3 to TRBJ2-1, with D tentatively TRBD1 (6 bases). The germline V gene has CDR1 ENHRY and CDR2 SYGVKD. This CDR3 is built from 15 residues. Trimming removed 4 bases from V and 8 bases from J, with 18 bases in between. The CDR3 bases are TGTGCCATCAGTGTGGACCGCTCGAGGGGGTATGAGCAGTTCTTC. Residues: CAISVDRSRGYEQFF.

This clone was counted between two and nine times. The rearrangement links TRBV6-5 to TRBJ1-5; possible D gene TRBD1, 6 bases. CDR1 is MNHEY and CDR2 is SVGAGI in the germline V gene. The CDR3 extends over 15 amino acids. V shed 5 bases and J shed 0 bases, with 11 bases lying between them. CDR3: CASSPGHPSNQPQHF. For the CDR3, the DNA is TGTGCCAGCAGTCCGGGACACCCTAGCAATCAGCCCCAGCATTTT.

The rearrangement joins TRBV21-1 to TRBJ1-4; the D call in the table, TRBD1, was not verified against the DNA. TRBV21-1 is marked as a pseudogene. This CDR3 spans 16 amino acids. CDR3 in amino acids: CASSKVRQATNEKLFF. The CDR3 DNA sequence: TGTGCCAGCAGCAAGGTACGGCAGGCAACTAATGAAAAACTGTTTTTT.

V gene TRBV30 combines with J gene TRBJ2-2; D is perhaps TRBD2 (5 bases). Germline V lookup: CDR1 GTSNPN, CDR2 SVGIG (reference sequence). Trimming removed 4 bases at V and 4 bases at J, with 19 bases between. The CDR3 contains 16 residues. CDR3 DNA sequence: TGTGCCTGGACCCACTCGGGGTTCTTTGGCACCGGGGAGCTGTTTTTT. Its protein product is CAWTHSGFFGTGELFF.

The chain employs TRBV5-1 and TRBJ1-1, with a tentative D call TRBD1 (6 bases). Germline V lookup: CDR1 SGHRS, CDR2 YFSETQ. V lost 0 bases to trimming and J lost 0 bases, with 12 bases between them. This CDR3 region has 16 residues. The CDR3 region is CASSLAGRGLNTEAFF. The CDR3 DNA sequence: TGCGCCAGCAGCTTGGCCGGCAGGGGCTTGAACACTGAAGCTTTCTTT.

The J gene is TRBJ1-5, the V gene TRBV13; D perhaps matches TRBD1 (5 bases). The CDR3 has 14 amino acids. The germline V gene encodes CDR1 PRHDT and CDR2 FYEKMQ (reference sequence). The V end was cut by 5 bases, the J end by 6 bases, with 14 bases between. CDR3 residues: CASSPNRWIQPQHF. In DNA, the CDR3 is TGTGCCAGCAGCCCAAACAGGTGGATTCAGCCCCAGCATTTT.

This chain connects TRBV29-1 to TRBJ2-1; no clear D gene. The CDR3 contains 14 residues. Germline CDR1 SQVTM, CDR2 ANQGSEA. The germline V and J ends were trimmed by 8 bases and 4 bases, with 18 bases remaining between them. DNA for the CDR3: TGCAGCTGTGATGGATCCAGGTTTTACAATGAGCAGTTCTTC. Translated: CSCDGSRFYNEQFF.

This rearrangement joins TRBV9 to TRBJ2-7; 7 bases agree with TRBD2. V was pared by 4 bases and J by 6 bases, with 10 bases of the junction left unmatched. This CDR3 has 14 residues. Germline CDR1 reads SGDLS; CDR2 reads YYNGEE. CDR3 DNA sequence: TGTGCCAGCAGCCCAGGACTAGGGATGGGCGAGCAGTACTTC. Protein product: CASSPGLGMGEQYF.

J is TRBJ2-7 and V is TRBV7-6; a weak D match, TRBD1 (8 bases). Germline CDR1 is SGHVS and CDR2 is FNYEAQ. The V end was cut by 0 bases, the J end by 7 bases, with 13 bases between. The CDR3 consists of 14 residues. The DNA of the CDR3 is TGTGCCAGCAGCTTAGCGATACAGGGGGGGGAGCAGTACTTC. Translating gives CASSLAIQGGEQYF.

The CDR3: CASSERQDPYEQYF. The DNA for the CDR3 is TGTGCCAGCAGTGAAAGACAGGACCCCTACGAGCAGTACTTC. This chain uses TRBV2 with TRBJ2-7, with a weak D call TRBD1 (6 bases). There are 14 residues in the CDR3. V was pared by 2 bases and J by 2 bases, with 10 bases between. CDR1 and CDR2 from the germline V gene are SNHLY and FYNNEI.

The gene calls are TRBV6-1 and TRBJ2-2, with D possibly matching TRBD1 (5 bases). The CDR3 consists of 15 residues. Germline V gene sequence: CDR1 MNHNS, CDR2 SASEGT. Trimming stripped 3 bases from V and 3 bases from J, with 11 bases between. The CDR3 loop reads CASSEKRGYTGELFF. The CDR3 DNA is TGTGCCAGCAGTGAGAAAAGGGGTTACACCGGGGAGCTGTTTTTT.

The chain employs TRBV4-1 and TRBJ2-3; TRBD2 is a possible D gene (6 bases). The CDR3 loop spans 16 amino acids. V lost 4 bases and J 2 bases, leaving 16 bases between the germline ends. Germline-derived CDR1 and CDR2 are MGHRA and YSYEKL. The CDR3 DNA reads as TGCGCCAGCAGCCTCGCCGGGACTCTCTCCACAGATACGCAGTATTTT. Its translation: CASSLAGTLSTDTQYF.

The genes are TRBV24-1 and TRBJ2-5; no reliable D call. CDR1 and CDR2 (germline): KGHDR, SFDVKD. V was shortened by 5 bases and J by 4 bases, with 10 bases between the two germline ends. The CDR3 totals 13 residues. CDR3 sequence (DNA): TGTGCCACCAGTGTGGGCAGCTTAGAGACCCAGTACTTC. It codes for CATSVGSLETQYF.

The chain employs TRBV2 and TRBJ1-4; 10 bases fit TRBD1. The V gene end was trimmed by 8 bases and the J gene end by 5 bases; junction bases not matched to a gene: 5. Looked up from germline, CDR1 is SNHLY and CDR2 is FYNNEI. This CDR3 has 14 residues. The CDR3 DNA reads TGTGCCAGCCACCGGGACAGGGGCAATGAAAAACTGTTTTTT. Protein: CASHRDRGNEKLFF.

This rearrangement joins TRBV4-2 to TRBJ1-3, with D possibly TRBD1 on 6 matching bases. The length of the CDR3 is 16 residues. With 0 bases removed from V and 4 bases from J, the gap between germline ends came to 13 bases. Germline V gives CDR1 LGHNA, CDR2 YNFKEQ. The CDR3, as DNA: TGTGCCAGCAGCCAAGATCTCCGAGGACAGGGAAACACCATATATTTT. Protein sequence: CASSQDLRGQGNTIYF.

The chain uses TRBV27 and TRBJ1-5; D ambiguous. CDR3 length: 14 amino acids. Trimming cost V 3 bases and J 10 bases, with 16 bases left between them. Germline V CDR1 and CDR2: MNHEY, SMNVEV (reference sequence). CDR3 protein: CASSLSPGIEPQHF. CDR3 DNA sequence: TGTGCCAGCAGTTTGAGCCCGGGGATCGAACCCCAGCATTTT.

The chain employs TRBV6-5 and TRBJ2-3, with D possibly TRBD2 on 6 matching bases. There are 14 residues in the CDR3. With 10 bases removed from V and 1 base from J, the gap between germline ends came to 15 bases. Germline-derived CDR1 and CDR2 are MNHEY and SVGAGI. The CDR3 protein is CATGTYSRTDTQYF. The CDR3 DNA follows: TGTGCCACCGGGACTTACTCTCGCACAGATACGCAGTATTTT.

This rearrangement joins TRBV12-1 to TRBJ2-5; the DNA was not used to check the table's D call, TRBD1. TRBV12-1 is a listed pseudogene. The CDR3 is 17 residues long. CDR3 in amino acids: CASSHYFRTVYQETQYF. In DNA, the CDR3 is TGTGCCAGCAGCCACTATTTCCGGACAGTCTACCAAGAGACCCAGTACTTC.

The chain combines TRBV30 with TRBJ2-1, with TRBD2 matching 15 bases. Germline V gives CDR1 GTSNPN, CDR2 SVGIG (reference sequence). V dropped 4 bases and J dropped 1; count of bases not matched to a gene: 11. The CDR3 runs 19 residues. The CDR3 is CAWTIQRTSGGASYNEQFF. The CDR3, as DNA: TGTGCCTGGACCATACAACGGACTAGCGGGGGGGCGTCCTACAATGAGCAGTTCTTC.

The chain combines TRBV6-5 with TRBJ1-2; 8 bases match TRBD1. There are 15 residues in the CDR3. CDR1 and CDR2 (germline): MNHEY, SVGAGI. The V and J ends lost 6 bases and 2 bases, in that order; junction bases with no gene match: 8. CDR3 region: CASRTSWDRNYGYTF. The CDR3 DNA follows: TGTGCCAGCAGAACTAGCTGGGACAGGAACTATGGCTACACCTTC.

On this clone: The same CDR3 also results from other DNA sequences found in this sample. V and J are TRBV20-1 and TRBJ1-2; D remains ambiguous. This CDR3 contains 11 residues. Per the germline V gene, CDR1 is DFQATT and CDR2 is SNEGSKA (reference sequence). Trimming pared 5 bases from V and 3 bases from J, leaving 7 bases between. CDR3 amino acids: CSAVRDYGYTF. In nucleotides, the CDR3 is TGCAGTGCTGTTCGGGACTATGGCTACACCTTC.

This clone was seen only once. The J gene is TRBJ1-1, the V gene TRBV18; 7 positions match TRBD1. V shed 2 bases, J shed 11 bases, and the junction held 8 bases outside the gene matches. Germline CDR1 reads KGHSH; CDR2 reads LQKENI. The CDR3 length is 13 residues. CDR3 sequence: CASSPKGAGSAFF. Written as DNA, the CDR3 is TGTGCCAGCTCACCAAAGGGGGCAGGGTCGGCTTTCTTT. The full variable domain, in which reference TRBV18 and TRBJ1-1 provide the parts outside the CDR3, is NAGVMQNPRHLVRRRGQEARLRCSPMKGHSHVYWYRQLPEEGLKFMVYLQKENIIDESGMPKERFSAEFPKEGPSILRIQQVVRGDSAAYFCASSPKGAGSAFFGQGTRLTVV.

The chain uses TRBV4-1 and TRBJ1-2, with D possibly being TRBD1 (5 bases). The CDR3 runs 16 residues. V was cut by 3 bases and J by 4 bases, with 18 bases left in between. From germline, CDR1 is MGHRA and CDR2 YSYEKL. DNA of the CDR3: TGCGCCAGCAGCCAGGGTTTCCTGCAGGGTTCCTATGGCTACACCTTC. Translation gives CASSQGFLQGSYGYTF.